This T cell receptor beta chain was profiled in a study of blood T cell repertoires in COVID-19. Profiled with immunoSEQ multiplex PCR; TCRdb holds only in-frame clones, not every one. Here the sample spans 240,000 or so clones, around 86% being singletons. Trimming took 0 bases from V and 4 from J; bases not matched to a gene: 8. CDR3 size: 17 residues. The germline gives CDR1 KGHDR, CDR2 SFDVKD. The origin of this receptor is a man at least 80 years old with acute or convalescent COVID-19. This chain links TRBV24-1 with TRBJ2-1; TRBD2 matches at 7 bases. The source material was peripheral blood. The CDR3, as DNA: TGTGCCACCAGTGATTTGGATCCTAGCGGAAGGTACAATGAGCAGTTCTTC. Amino acids: CATSDLDPSGRYNEQFF.